A selection of T cell receptor beta chains follows, all from one sample in a study of long-term antiretroviral therapy in people with HIV. TCRdb's table, derived via immunoSEQ multiplex PCR, lists solely in-frame clones and lacks some. The repertoire holds 20,000 to 25,000 clones, about 89% seen once, with 3% to 4% in the top ten. The sequenced sample was unsorted PBMCs, obtained 2.5 to 2.7 years after starting antiretroviral therapy. Receptors originate from a woman between 50 and 59 years old with HIV. Both conserved end residues are part of each CDR3. D genes are given only for firm matches. Where a row states a size, it is once, few, many or the class of an expanded clone; other rows omit it.

V gene	D gene	J gene	clone size	CDR3 DNA	CDR3 protein
TRBV28	TRBD1	TRBJ1-4	.	TGTGCCAGCAGTGCCGACAGGGGGCGGGTTAGTGAAAAACTGTTTTTT	CASSADRGRVSEKLFF
TRBV6-1	TRBD1	TRBJ1-1	.	TGTGCCAGCAGCGACAGGGGTAACACTGAAGCTTTCTTT	CASSDRGNTEAFF
TRBV19	.	TRBJ1-5	once	TGTGCCAGTAGAGGTCAGCCAAATCAGCCCCAGCATTTT	CASRGQPNQPQHF
TRBV11-2	.	TRBJ1-1	.	TGTGCCAGCAGCTTAGTGCAGGGGAACACTGAAGCTTTCTTT	CASSLVQGNTEAFF
TRBV4-3	TRBD1	TRBJ2-5	.	TGCGCCAGCAGCAAGGGACAGGGAGGGTTGGGGGAGACCCAGTACTTC	CASSKGQGGLGETQYF
TRBV7-8	TRBD1	TRBJ1-2	.	TGTGCCAGCAGCTTATTCCAGGGGGGTGGCTACACCTTC	CASSLFQGGGYTF
TRBV2	TRBD2	TRBJ2-5	.	TGTGCCAGCAGTCGGGAGGGAGGTGGGCTACAAGAGACCCAGTACTTC	CASSREGGGLQETQYF
TRBV6-5	TRBD1	TRBJ1-5	once	TGTGCCAGCAGTTACTCACAGGGGGTGGACCAGCCCCAGCATTTT	CASSYSQGVDQPQHF
TRBV19	.	TRBJ1-5	.	TGTGCCAGTAGTGTTTCCGGGACCTATAGCAATCAGCCCCAGCATTTT	CASSVSGTYSNQPQHF
TRBV28	TRBD1	TRBJ2-7	.	TGTGCCAGCTCAACCCCGGGACAGGGCTCCTACGAGCAGTACTTC	CASSTPGQGSYEQYF
TRBV20-1	.	TRBJ1-1	.	TGCAGTGGGGAAGGGGACACTGAAGCTTTCTTT	CSGEGDTEAFF